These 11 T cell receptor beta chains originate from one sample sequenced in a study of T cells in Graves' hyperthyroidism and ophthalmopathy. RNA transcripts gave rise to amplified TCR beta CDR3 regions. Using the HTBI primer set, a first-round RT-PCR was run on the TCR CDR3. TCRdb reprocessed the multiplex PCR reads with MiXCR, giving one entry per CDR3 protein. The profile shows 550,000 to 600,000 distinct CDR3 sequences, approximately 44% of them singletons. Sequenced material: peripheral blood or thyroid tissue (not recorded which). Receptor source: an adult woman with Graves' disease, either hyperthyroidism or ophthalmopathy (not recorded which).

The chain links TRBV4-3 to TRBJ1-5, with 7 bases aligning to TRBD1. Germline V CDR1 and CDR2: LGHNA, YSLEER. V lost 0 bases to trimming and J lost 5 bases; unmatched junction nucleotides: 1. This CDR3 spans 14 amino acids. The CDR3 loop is CASSQDTGDQPQHF. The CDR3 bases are TGCGCCAGCAGCCAAGATACAGGGGATCAGCCCCAGCATTTT.

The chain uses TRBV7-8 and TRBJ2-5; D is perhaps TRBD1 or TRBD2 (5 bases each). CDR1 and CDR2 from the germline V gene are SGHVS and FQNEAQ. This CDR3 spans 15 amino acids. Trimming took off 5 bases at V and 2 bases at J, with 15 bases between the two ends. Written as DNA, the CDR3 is TGTGCCAGCAGCATACGAGGGGCCGAACAAGAGACCCAGTACTTC. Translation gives CASSIRGAEQETQYF. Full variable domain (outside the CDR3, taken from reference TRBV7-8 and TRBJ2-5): GAGVSQSPRYKVAKRGQDVALRCDPISGHVSLFWYQQALGQGPEFLTYFQNEAQLDKSGLPSDRFFAERPEGSVSTLKIQRTQQEDSAVYLCASSIRGAEQETQYFGPGTRLLVL.

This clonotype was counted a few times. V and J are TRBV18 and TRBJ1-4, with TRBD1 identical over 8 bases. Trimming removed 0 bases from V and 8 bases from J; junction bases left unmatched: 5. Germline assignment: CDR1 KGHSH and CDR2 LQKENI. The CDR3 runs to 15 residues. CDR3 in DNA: TGTGCCAGCTCACCACCTCAGGGGGCGCAGGAAAAACTGTTTTTT. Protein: CASSPPQGAQEKLFF.

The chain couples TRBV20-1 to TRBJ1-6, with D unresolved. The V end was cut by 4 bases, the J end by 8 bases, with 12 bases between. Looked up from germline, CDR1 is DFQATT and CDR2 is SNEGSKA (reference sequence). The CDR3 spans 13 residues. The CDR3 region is CSATPRPDSPLHF. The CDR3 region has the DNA TGCAGTGCTACGCCCAGGCCAGATTCACCCCTCCACTTT.

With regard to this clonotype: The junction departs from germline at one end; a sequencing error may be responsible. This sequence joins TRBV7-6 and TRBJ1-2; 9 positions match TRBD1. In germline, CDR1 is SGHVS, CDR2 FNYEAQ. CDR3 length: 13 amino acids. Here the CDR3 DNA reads TGTGCCAGCAGCTTATTCCGACAGGGGGATATGGCCTTC. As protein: CASSLFRQGDMAF.

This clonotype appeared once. CDR3 in amino acids: CANGQGGRSEQYF. CDR3 coding DNA: TGTGCCAACGGACAGGGGGGCCGGTCCGAGCAGTACTTC. The chain joins TRBV10-3 to TRBJ2-7, with 10 bases fitting TRBD1. Germline CDR1 ENHRY, CDR2 SYGVKD. This CDR3 is 13 amino acids long. J lost 6 bases, V lost 10 bases, and 9 bases had no gene match.

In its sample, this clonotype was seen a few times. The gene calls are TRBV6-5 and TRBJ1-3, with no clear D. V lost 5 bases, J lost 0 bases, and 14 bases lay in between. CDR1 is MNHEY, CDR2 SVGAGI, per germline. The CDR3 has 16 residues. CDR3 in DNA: TGTGCCAGCAGTCACCGTGGATCTAGCTCTGGAAACACCATATATTTT. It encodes CASSHRGSSSGNTIYF.

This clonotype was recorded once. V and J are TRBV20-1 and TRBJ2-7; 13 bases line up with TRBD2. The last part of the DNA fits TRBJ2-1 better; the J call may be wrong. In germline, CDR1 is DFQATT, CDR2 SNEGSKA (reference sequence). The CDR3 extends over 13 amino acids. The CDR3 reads CSAPTSGRTEQFF. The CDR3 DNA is TGCAGTGCTCCGACTAGCGGGAGGACTGAGCAGTTCTTC.

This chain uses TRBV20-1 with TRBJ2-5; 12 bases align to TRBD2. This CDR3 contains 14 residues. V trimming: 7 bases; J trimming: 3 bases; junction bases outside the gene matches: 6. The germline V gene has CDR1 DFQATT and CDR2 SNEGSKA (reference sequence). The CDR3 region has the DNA TGCAGTGAGGGGAGACTAGCGGGAGAAGAGACCCAGTACTTC. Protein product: CSEGRLAGEETQYF.

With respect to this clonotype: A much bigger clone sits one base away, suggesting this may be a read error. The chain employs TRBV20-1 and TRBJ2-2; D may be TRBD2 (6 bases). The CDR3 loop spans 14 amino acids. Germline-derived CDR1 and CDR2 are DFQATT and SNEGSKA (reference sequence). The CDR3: CSAMGPSYSGGLFF. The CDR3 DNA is TGCAGTGCTATGGGACCTTCATACTCCGGGGGGCTGTTTTTT.

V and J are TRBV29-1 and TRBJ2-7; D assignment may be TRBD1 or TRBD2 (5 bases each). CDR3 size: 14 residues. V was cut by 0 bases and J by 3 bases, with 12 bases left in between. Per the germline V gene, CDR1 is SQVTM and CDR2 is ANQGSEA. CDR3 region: CSVEDPGRLYEQYF. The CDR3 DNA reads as TGCAGCGTTGAAGACCCAGGGAGACTCTACGAGCAGTACTTC.